These T cell receptor beta chains were read from a single sample in a study of prognosis after radiotherapy for stage I lung cancer. Each CDR3 protein is one row after TCRdb ran MiXCR on the multiplex PCR reads. The sample carries over 10,000 distinct CDR3 sequences, around 50% recorded once. The sequences come from PBMCs, collected before or after stereotactic body radiation therapy (not recorded which). Receptors were obtained from a donor of 50 years or more with non-small cell lung cancer. CDR3s include the opening cysteine and the closing phenylalanine or tryptophan. Fields, in order: J gene, V gene, D gene, clone size, CDR3 protein, CDR3 DNA. A D gene is named only where the DNA matches it firmly. Expanded clones are given a class, and other clones once, few, many or no size at all.

>TRBJ2-3|TRBV10-3|-|many
CAISEGTGGPTDTQYF
TGTGCCATCAGTGAAGGGACCGGGGGTCCCACAGATACGCAGTATTTT
>TRBJ1-3|TRBV18|TRBD1|many
CASSPTGTGNTIYF
TGTGCCAGCTCACCGACAGGGACGGGAAACACCATATATTTT
>TRBJ1-6|TRBV4-2|-|many
CASSQGTSNNSPLHF
TGTGCCAGCAGCCAAGGGACAAGTAATAATTCACCCCTCCACTTT
>TRBJ2-5|TRBV19|-|many
CASSMQGATVQETQYF
TGTGCCAGTAGTATGCAAGGAGCTACCGTACAAGAGACCCAGTACTTC
>TRBJ1-5|TRBV20-1|-|few
CSAPDSGPQRGKPQHF
TGCAGTGCTCCTGATTCGGGACCTCAACGGGGAAAGCCCCAGCATTTT
>TRBJ2-3|TRBV20-1|TRBD2|medium-sized
CSVSSGSGLGTDTQYF
TGCAGTGTATCTAGCGGGAGCGGGTTGGGCACAGATACGCAGTATTTT
>TRBJ2-2|TRBV24-1|-|medium-sized
CATSDWVGGANTGELFF
TGTGCCACCAGTGATTGGGTAGGCGGGGCTAACACCGGGGAGCTGTTTTTT
>TRBJ2-1|TRBV28|TRBD1|once
CSSSIPGQGYNEQFF
TGTTCCAGCAGTATTCCTGGACAGGGGTACAATGAGCAGTTCTTC
>TRBJ1-6|TRBV6-2/TRBV6-3|-|-
CASSKTTWAPGSPLHF
TGTGCCAGCAGCAAGACCACATGGGCCCCTGGTTCACCCCTCCACTTT
>TRBJ1-2|TRBV2|-|medium-sized
CASSERPNYGYTF
TGTGCCAGCAGCGAGAGGCCTAACTATGGCTACACCTTC
>TRBJ2-7|TRBV6-4|-|medium-sized
CASSDTYEQYF
TGTGCCAGCAGTGATACCTACGAGCAGTACTTC
>TRBJ2-1|TRBV20-1|TRBD2|many
CSARPSGKSYNEQFF
TGCAGTGCTAGGCCCAGCGGGAAGTCCTACAATGAGCAGTTCTTC
>TRBJ2-7|TRBV28|TRBD2|-
CASSPQVMISGSYEQYF
TGTGCCAGCAGTCCACAAGTAATGATTAGCGGGTCTTACGAGCAGTACTTC
>TRBJ1-1|TRBV20-1|-|medium-sized
CSARVGLGRSLTEAFF
TGCAGTGCTAGAGTTGGGTTGGGCAGGTCCTTGACTGAAGCTTTCTTT
>TRBJ2-7|TRBV6-2/TRBV6-3|-|-
CASSDHTGTSYEQYF
TGTGCCAGCAGTGACCATACAGGGACCTCCTACGAGCAGTACTTC
>TRBJ1-2|TRBV6-1|-|-
CASSMDISQGGYTF
TGTGCCAGCAGCATGGACATATCCCAGGGAGGCTACACCTTC
>TRBJ2-7|TRBV20-1|-|-
CSASPLGSLSYEQYF
TGCAGTGCTAGCCCTCTCGGGAGCCTCTCCTACGAGCAGTACTTC
>TRBJ2-3|TRBV12-3/TRBV12-4|TRBD1|-
CASSPGTGDTQYF
TGTGCCAGCAGTCCCGGGACAGGGGATACGCAGTATTTT
>TRBJ2-2|TRBV5-5|TRBD1|-
CASNPTGWVRSGELFF
TGTGCCAGCAACCCGACAGGGTGGGTCAGGTCCGGGGAGCTGTTTTTT
>TRBJ2-1|TRBV7-3|TRBD2|-
CASSHSGNSHNEQFF
TGTGCCAGCAGCCATAGCGGGAATTCGCATAATGAGCAGTTCTTC
>TRBJ2-7|TRBV5-1|-|once
CASSLDQTVGVHYEQYF
TGCGCCAGCAGCTTGGATCAGACTGTAGGGGTCCACTACGAGCAGTACTTC
>TRBJ1-2|TRBV28|-|many
CASSLVGTYGYTF
TGTGCCAGCAGTTTGGTGGGTACCTATGGCTACACCTTC
>TRBJ2-1|TRBV20-1|-|-
CSARDFRSSYNEQFF
TGCAGTGCTAGAGATTTTAGAAGCTCCTACAATGAGCAGTTCTTC
>TRBJ2-1|TRBV5-1|-|medium-sized
CASSPDGNGEQFF
TGCGCCAGCAGTCCAGACGGGAATGGAGAGCAGTTCTTC
>TRBJ1-3|TRBV15|-|-
CATRRASGINTIYF
TGTGCCACCAGAAGAGCAAGTGGAATAAACACCATATATTTT
>TRBJ1-1|TRBV12-3/TRBV12-4|-|many
CASSLEQETEAFF
TGTGCCAGCAGTTTAGAACAGGAGACTGAAGCTTTCTTT
>TRBJ1-6|TRBV15|-|medium-sized
CATSRDIGGESPLHF
TGTGCCACCAGCAGAGATATTGGGGGGGAGTCACCCCTCCACTTT
>TRBJ2-7|TRBV7-2|TRBD2|medium-sized
CASSSRFSGTVEQYF
TGTGCCAGCAGCTCCCGATTTAGCGGGACGGTCGAGCAGTACTTC
>TRBJ2-7|TRBV6-5|TRBD1|medium-sized
CASSYSGTGTAYEQYF
TGTGCCAGCAGTTACTCTGGGACAGGGACTGCCTACGAGCAGTACTTC
>TRBJ2-5|TRBV11-3|TRBD2|-
CASILASGIRDTQYF
TGTGCCAGCATCTTAGCTAGCGGGATCAGGGATACCCAGTACTTC
>TRBJ2-3|TRBV2|-|-
CASSVKDTQYF
TGTGCCAGCAGTGTAAAAGATACGCAGTATTTT